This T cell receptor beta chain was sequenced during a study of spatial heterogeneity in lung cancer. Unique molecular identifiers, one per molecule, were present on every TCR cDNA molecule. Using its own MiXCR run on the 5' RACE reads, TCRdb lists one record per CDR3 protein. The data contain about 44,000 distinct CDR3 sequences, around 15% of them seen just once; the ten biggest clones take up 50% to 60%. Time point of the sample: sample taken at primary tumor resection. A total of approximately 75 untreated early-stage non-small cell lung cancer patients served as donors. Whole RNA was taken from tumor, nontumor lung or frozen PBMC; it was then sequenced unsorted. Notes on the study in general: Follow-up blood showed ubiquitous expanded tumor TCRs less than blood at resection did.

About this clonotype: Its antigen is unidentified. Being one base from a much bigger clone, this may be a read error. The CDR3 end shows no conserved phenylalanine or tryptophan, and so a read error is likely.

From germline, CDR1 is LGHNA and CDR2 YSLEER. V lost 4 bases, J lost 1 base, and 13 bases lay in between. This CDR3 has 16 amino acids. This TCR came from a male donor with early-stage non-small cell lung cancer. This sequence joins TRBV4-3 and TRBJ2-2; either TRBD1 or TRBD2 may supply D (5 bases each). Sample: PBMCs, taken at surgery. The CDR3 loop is CASSPGPRVNTGELFL. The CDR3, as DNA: TGCGCCAGCAGCCCGGGACCGCGAGTGAACACCGGGGAGCTGTTTCTT.